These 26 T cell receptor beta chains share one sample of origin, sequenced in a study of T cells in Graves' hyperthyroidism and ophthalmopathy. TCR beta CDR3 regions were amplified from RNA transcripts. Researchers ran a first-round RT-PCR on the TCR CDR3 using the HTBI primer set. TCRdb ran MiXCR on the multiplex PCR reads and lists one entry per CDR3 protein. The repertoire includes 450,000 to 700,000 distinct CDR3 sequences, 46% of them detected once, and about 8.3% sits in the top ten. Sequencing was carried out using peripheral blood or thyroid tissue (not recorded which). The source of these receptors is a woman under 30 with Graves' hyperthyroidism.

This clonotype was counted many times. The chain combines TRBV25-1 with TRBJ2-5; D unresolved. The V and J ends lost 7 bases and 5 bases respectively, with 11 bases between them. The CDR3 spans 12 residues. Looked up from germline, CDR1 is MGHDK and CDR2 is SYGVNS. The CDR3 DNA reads TGTGCCAGCATGTTAGGGCCCGAGACCCAGTACTTC. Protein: CASMLGPETQYF.

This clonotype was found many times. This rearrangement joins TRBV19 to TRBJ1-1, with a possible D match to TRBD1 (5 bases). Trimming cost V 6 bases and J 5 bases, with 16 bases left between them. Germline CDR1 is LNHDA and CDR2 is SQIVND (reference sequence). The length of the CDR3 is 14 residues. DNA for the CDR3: TGTGCCAGTAGGATGGTGACCAGGGCGACTGAAGCTTTCTTT. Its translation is CASRMVTRATEAFF. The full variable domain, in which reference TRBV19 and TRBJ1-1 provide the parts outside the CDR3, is DGGITQSPKYLFRKEGQNVTLSCEQNLNHDAMYWYRQDPGQGLRLIYYSQIVNDFQKGDIAEGYSVSREKKESFPLTVTSAQKNPTAFYLCASRMVTRATEAFFGQGTRLTVV.

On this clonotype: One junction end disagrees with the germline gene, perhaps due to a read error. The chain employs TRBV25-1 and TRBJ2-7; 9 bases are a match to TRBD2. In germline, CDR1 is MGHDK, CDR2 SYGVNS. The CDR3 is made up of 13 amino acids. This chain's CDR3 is CSAISGSRYEQYF. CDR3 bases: TGCAGTGCTATTAGCGGGAGTCGGTACGAGCAGTACTTC.

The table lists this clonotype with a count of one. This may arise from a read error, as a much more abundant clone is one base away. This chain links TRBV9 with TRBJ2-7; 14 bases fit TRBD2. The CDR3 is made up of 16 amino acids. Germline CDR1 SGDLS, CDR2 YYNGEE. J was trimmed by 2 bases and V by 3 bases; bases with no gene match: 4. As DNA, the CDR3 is TGTGCCAGCAGCGGGGGGACTAGCGGGAGACCCTACGAGCAGTACTTC. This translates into CASSGGTSGRPYEQYF.

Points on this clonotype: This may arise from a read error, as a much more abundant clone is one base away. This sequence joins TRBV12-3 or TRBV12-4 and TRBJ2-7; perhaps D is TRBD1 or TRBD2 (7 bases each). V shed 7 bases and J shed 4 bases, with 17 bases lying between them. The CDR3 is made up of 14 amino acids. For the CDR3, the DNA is TGTGCCAGCAACAGGGCAGGGGGGGTTTACGAGCAGTACTTC. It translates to CASNRAGGVYEQYF.

The CDR3 coding sequence is TGTGCCAGCAGCCAAGAGGGACAGGGTGGAACTGAAGCTTTCTTT. Translated: CASSQEGQGGTEAFF. J is TRBJ1-1 and V is TRBV4-2; 9 bases are a match to TRBD1. There are 15 residues in the CDR3. Per germline, CDR1 LGHNA and CDR2 YNFKEQ. The V gene end was trimmed by 0 bases and the J gene end by 5 bases; junction bases not matched to a gene: 4.

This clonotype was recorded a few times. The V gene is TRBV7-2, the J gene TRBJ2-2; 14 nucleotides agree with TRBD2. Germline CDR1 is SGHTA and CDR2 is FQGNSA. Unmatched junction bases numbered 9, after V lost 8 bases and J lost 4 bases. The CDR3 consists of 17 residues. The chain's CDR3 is CASLGLAGGYFTGELFF. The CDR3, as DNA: TGTGCCAGCTTAGGACTAGCGGGAGGTTATTTCACCGGGGAGCTGTTTTTT.

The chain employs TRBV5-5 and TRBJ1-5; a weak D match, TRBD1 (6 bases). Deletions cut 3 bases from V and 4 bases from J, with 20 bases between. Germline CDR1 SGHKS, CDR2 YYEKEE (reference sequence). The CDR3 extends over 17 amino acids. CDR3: CASSWATASGTNQPQHF. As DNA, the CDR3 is TGTGCCAGCAGCTGGGCGACAGCTTCGGGGACAAATCAGCCCCAGCATTTT.

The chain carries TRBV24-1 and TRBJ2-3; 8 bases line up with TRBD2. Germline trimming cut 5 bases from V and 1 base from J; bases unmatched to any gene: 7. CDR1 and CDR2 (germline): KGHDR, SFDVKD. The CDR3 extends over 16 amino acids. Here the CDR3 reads CATSGFSLAGTDTQYF. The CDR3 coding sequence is TGTGCCACCAGTGGATTTTCACTAGCGGGCACAGATACGCAGTATTTT.

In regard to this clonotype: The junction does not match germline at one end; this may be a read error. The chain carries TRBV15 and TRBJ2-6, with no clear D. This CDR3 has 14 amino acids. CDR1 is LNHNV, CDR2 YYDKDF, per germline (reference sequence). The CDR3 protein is CAASSFYGANVLTF. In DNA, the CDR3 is TGTGCCGCCAGCAGTTTCTATGGGGCCAACGTCCTGACTTTC.

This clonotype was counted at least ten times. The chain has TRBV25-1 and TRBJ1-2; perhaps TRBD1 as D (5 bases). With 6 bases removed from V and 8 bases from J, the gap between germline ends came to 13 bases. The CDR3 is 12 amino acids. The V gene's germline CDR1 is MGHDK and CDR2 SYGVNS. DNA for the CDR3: TGTGCCAGCAGGGGGCTCGAAGAGGGCTACACCTTC. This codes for CASRGLEEGYTF.

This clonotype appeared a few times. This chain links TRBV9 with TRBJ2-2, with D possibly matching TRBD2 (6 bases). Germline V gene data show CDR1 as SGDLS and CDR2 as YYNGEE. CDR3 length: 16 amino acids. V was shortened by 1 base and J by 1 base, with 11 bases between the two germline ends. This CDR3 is CASSVPGSGNTGELFF. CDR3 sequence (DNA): TGTGCCAGCAGCGTACCGGGTAGCGGGAACACCGGGGAGCTGTTTTTT.

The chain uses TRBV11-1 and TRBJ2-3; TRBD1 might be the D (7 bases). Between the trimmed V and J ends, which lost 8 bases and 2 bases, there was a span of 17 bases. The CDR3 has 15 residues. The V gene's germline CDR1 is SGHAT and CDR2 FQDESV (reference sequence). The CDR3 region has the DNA TGTGCCAGCGCCGGAGGGGGCAGGTACACAGATACGCAGTATTTT. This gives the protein CASAGGGRYTDTQYF.

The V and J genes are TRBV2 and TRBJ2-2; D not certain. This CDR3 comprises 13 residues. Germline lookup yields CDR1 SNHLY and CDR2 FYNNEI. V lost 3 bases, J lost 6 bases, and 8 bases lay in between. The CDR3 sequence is CASSEWQPGELFF. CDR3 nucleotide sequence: TGTGCCAGCAGTGAGTGGCAGCCCGGGGAGCTGTTTTTT.

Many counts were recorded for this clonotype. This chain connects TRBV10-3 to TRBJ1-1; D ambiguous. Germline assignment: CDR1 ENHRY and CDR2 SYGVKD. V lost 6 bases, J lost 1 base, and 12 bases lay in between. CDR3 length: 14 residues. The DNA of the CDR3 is TGTGCCATCAGGCTAGGCCTCGGGAACACTGAAGCTTTCTTT. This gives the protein CAIRLGLGNTEAFF.

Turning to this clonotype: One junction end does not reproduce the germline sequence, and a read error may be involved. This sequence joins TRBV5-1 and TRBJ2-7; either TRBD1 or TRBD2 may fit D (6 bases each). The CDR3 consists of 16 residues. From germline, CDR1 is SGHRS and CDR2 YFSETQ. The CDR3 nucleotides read TGTGCCAGCAGCCAAGGAAAGGGGGGTTTCCCCTACGAGCAGTACTTC. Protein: CASSQGKGGFPYEQYF.

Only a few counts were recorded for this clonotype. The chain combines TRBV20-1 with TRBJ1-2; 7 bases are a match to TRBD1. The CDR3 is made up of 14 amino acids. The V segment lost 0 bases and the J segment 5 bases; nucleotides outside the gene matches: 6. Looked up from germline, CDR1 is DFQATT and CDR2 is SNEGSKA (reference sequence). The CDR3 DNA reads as TGCAGTGCTAGAGATCGGGCAGGGGGTTATGGCTACACCTTC. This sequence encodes CSARDRAGGYGYTF.

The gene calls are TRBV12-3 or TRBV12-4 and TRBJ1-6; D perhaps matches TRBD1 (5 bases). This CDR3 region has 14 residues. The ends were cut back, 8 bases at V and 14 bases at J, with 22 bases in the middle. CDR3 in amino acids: CASSRSDPGGSLHF. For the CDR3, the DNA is TGTGCCAGCTCACGATCGGACCCGGGGGGTTCCCTCCACTTT.

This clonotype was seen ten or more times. The CDR3 reads CASSLGVADEQYF. DNA for the CDR3: TGTGCCAGCAGCTTGGGTGTGGCTGACGAGCAGTACTTC. The rearrangement uses TRBV5-6 and TRBJ2-7; D gene unclear. The V end lost 0 bases, the J end lost 5 bases, and 9 bases lay between the germline ends. This CDR3 comprises 13 residues. CDR1 and CDR2 (germline): SGHDT, YYEEEE.

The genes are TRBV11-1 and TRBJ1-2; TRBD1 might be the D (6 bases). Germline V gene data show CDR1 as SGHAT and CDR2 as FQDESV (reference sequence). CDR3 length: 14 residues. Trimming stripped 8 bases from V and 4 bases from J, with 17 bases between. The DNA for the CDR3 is TGTGCCAGCTCACAACCGGACAGAGTCTATGGCTACACCTTC. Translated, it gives CASSQPDRVYGYTF.

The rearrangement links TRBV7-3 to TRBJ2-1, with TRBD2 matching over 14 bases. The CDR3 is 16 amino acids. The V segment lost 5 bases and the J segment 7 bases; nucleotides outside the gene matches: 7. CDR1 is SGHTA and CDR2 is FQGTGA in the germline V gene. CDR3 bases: TGTGCCAGCAGCCGGGGACTAGCGGGAGTGGGAAATGAGCAGTTCTTC. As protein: CASSRGLAGVGNEQFF.

CDR3 coding DNA: TGTGCCATCAGTGCGGACAGGGGGCTTGCGAGCAATCAGCCCCAGCATTTT. Its protein is CAISADRGLASNQPQHF. The chain joins TRBV10-3 to TRBJ1-5, with 11 bases that match TRBD1. The ends lost 4 bases at V and 1 base at J; junction bases unmatched: 6. Looked up from germline, CDR1 is ENHRY and CDR2 is SYGVKD. CDR3 length equals 17 residues.

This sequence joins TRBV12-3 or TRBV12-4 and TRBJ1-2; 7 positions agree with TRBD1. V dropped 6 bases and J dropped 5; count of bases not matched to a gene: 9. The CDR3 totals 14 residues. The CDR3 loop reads CASRERGLGYGYTF. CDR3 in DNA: TGTGCCAGCAGAGAAAGGGGGCTTGGGTATGGCTACACCTTC.

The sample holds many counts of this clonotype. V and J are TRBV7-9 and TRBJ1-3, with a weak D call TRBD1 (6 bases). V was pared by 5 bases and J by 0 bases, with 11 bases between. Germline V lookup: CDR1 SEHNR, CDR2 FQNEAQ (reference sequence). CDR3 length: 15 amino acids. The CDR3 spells CASSPQGYSGNTIYF. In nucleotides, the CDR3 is TGTGCCAGCAGCCCACAGGGTTACTCTGGAAACACCATATATTTT.

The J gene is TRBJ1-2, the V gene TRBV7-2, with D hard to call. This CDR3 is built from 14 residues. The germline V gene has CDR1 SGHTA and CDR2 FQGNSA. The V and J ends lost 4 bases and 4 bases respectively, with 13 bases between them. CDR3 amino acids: CASSSYDWVYGYTF. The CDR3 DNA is TGTGCCAGCAGCTCCTACGACTGGGTCTATGGCTACACCTTC.

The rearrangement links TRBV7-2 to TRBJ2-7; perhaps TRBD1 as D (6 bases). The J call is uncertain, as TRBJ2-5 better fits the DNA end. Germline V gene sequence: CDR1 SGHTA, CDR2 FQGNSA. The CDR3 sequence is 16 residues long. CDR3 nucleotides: TGTGCCAGCAGCCTAAGGTCAGGGGCCAAGTTGGAGACCCAGTACTTC. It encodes CASSLRSGAKLETQYF.